The source of this TCR beta chain is a study of blood T cell repertoires in COVID-19 (dated by TCRdb to the early 2020s). A note on the overall study: Collaborator samples came from the United States, Italy and Spain and covered acute and convalescent phases of COVID-19. The material from the prospective study consisted of cDNA or gDNA derived from T cells, B-cell-depleted T cells, or PBMCs. Subjects who had been exposed to COVID-19, were actively infected with it, or had recovered from it provided the deeply sampled blood TCRbeta repertoires that made up the dataset. The repertoires were released in a freely available public database meant as a resource for research on the immune response to SARS-CoV-2. Samples came from the ongoing ImmuneRACE study (first 160 participants) plus 1,254 subjects from 6 global collaborators. Nearly every sample came with metadata listing a de-identified subject ID, COVID-19 status, age in years and sex. Where available, HLA class I and class II types were taken from metadata supplied by the sample provider and were not determined by assay-based typing. Broader findings and caveats from the paper: The quantity of clinical and demographic metadata differed by source and by participant and was supplied without curation.

The immunoSEQ Assay, a bias-controlled multiplex PCR, was used to amplify TCRbeta CDR3 regions from genomic DNA. The original pipeline was this. The number of nucleated cells in each sample was estimated from the amplification of reference gene primers within the assay. To quantify the absolute abundance of each unique TCRbeta CDR3 rearrangement, sequence reads were collapsed and filtered. For each sample, productive Simpson clonality was calculated by taking the square root of Simpson's diversity index across productive rearrangements. Imported from immuneACCESS, the table was reduced by TCRdb to in-frame sequences with V and J called. These copies leave out some clones; in studies compared against another copy, an unresolved V gene accounts for under half, and the cause of the remainder is not known. V and J calls and clone size are copied from that table; D and trimming were computed from the DNA. In all, the sample holds 300,000 or so clones, and 88% of those were seen once. The ten biggest clones cover more than 6.5% of the sample.

Another Seattle source contributed samples from volunteer blood donors who had recovered from COVID-19. Each collaborating institution followed its own protocols to collect whole blood in K2EDTA tubes. For TCRbeta analysis, collaborator samples were shipped as frozen whole blood, as isolated PBMCs, or as DNA extracted from either sample type. Its CDR3 holds 13 amino acids, cysteine through phenylalanine. The read is trimmed to its CDR3 DNA, 39 bases read in frame from base 1. The trim is 0 bases for V and 2 bases for J, with a gap of 4 bases between the germline ends. CDR1 and CDR2, per the germline V gene (reference sequence), are LNHNV and YYDKDF. With regard to this clone: The antigen it binds to is not known. The input lacks base qualities; no much larger clone sits a single base away.

The specimen was peripheral blood. The TCR originated in a woman aged 25 to 45 who had recovered from COVID-19. The V and J segments used are TRBV15 and TRBJ2-5, with the D gene too uncertain to name. The DNA sequence follows: TGTGCCACCAGCAGAGACAAACAAGAGACCCAGTACTTC. Its protein is CATSRDKQETQYF.